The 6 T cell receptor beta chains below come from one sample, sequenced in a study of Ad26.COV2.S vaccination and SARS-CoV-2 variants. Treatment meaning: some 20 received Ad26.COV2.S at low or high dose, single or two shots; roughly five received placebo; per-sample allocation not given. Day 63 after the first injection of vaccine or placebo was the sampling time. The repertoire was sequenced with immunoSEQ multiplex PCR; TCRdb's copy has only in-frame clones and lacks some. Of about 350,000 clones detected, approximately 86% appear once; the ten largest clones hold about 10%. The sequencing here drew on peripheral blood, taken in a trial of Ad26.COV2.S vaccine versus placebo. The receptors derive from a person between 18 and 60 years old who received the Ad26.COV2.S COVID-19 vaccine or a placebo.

In DNA form, the CDR3 reads TGTGCCAGCCACACCTTTCAGGGGGCGTTGAGTGAAAAACTGTTTTTT. Its protein product is CASHTFQGALSEKLFF. The rearrangement joins TRBV28 to TRBJ1-4; TRBD1 agrees at 8 bases. This CDR3 is built from 16 residues. With V trimmed by 8 bases and J by 7 bases, 15 bases remained unmatched. Per germline, CDR1 MDHEN and CDR2 SYDVKM.

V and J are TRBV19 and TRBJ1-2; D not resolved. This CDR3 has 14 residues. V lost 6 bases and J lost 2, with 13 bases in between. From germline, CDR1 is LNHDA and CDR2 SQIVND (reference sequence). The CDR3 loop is CASSLGVLNYGYTF. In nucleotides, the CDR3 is TGTGCCAGTAGCCTCGGGGTTTTGAACTATGGCTACACCTTC. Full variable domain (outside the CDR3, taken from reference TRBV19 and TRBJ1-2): DGGITQSPKYLFRKEGQNVTLSCEQNLNHDAMYWYRQDPGQGLRLIYYSQIVNDFQKGDIAEGYSVSREKKESFPLTVTSAQKNPTAFYLCASSLGVLNYGYTFGSGTRLTVV.

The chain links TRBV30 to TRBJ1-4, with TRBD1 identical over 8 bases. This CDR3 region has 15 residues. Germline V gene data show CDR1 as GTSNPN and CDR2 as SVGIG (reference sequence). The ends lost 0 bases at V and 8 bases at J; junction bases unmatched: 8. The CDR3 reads CAWSVVQGAGEKLFF. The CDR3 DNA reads TGTGCCTGGAGTGTGGTCCAGGGGGCAGGCGAAAAACTGTTTTTT.

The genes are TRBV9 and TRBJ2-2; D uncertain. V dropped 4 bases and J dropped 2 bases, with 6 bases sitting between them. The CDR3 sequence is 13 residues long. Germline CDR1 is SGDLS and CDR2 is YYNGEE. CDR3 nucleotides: TGTGCCAGCAGCCCATACAACACCGGGGAGCTGTTTTTT. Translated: CASSPYNTGELFF.

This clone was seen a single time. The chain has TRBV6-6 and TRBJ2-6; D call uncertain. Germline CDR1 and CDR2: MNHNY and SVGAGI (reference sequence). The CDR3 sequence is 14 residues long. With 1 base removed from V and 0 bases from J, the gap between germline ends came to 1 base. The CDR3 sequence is CASSYYSGANVLTF. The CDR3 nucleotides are TGTGCCAGCAGTTACTACTCTGGGGCCAACGTCCTGACTTTC.

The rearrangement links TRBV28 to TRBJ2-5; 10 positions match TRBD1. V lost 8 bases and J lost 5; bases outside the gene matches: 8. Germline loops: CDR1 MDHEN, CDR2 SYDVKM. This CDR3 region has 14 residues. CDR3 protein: CASGQTGGGETQYF. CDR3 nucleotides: TGTGCCAGCGGACAGACAGGGGGCGGTGAGACCCAGTACTTC.